These T cell receptor beta chains were read from a single sample in a study of blood T cell repertoires in COVID-19. The assay was immunoSEQ multiplex PCR, and TCRdb's table has in-frame clones only and misses some. The sample shows 100,000 to 150,000 clones, roughly 92% of them seen only once. Sequenced input: peripheral blood. The receptors originated from a man aged 45-65 years with COVID-19, enrolled during active disease. Both conserved end residues are trimmed from each CDR3.

TRBV19,ASSRLAGDEQY
TRBV4-3,ASSQDPGGSYEQY
TRBV7-9,ASSPLGSPITANYGYT
TRBV15,ATSRGRSFSNQPQH
TRBV24-1,ATSGQGRNTGELF
TRBV4-1,ASSQDLGRSYNEQF
TRBV19,ASSIVGTAYTHEQF
TRBV3-1/TRBV3-2,ASSQDPSSYEQY
TRBV2,ATAPGQNNSPLH
TRBV5-1,ASSKGQGAEAF
TRBV7-8,ASSSTSAQETQY
TRBV6-5,ASSYSYGDGYT
TRBV19,ASTLGGGMNTGELF
TRBV5-1,ASSPGVPSSGNTIY
TRBV12-3/TRBV12-4,ASTHGGEAF
TRBV13,ASRTGTSGSRPYNEQF
TRBV2,ASSLLATHTDTQY
TRBV14,ASSQDLFYGYT
TRBV19,ASSVGQDNYGYT
TRBV2,ATLAQPGTRDEQF
TRBV7-9,ASSPAGGDNQPQH
TRBV29-1,SVVTTGMNTEAF
TRBV6-5,ASSYRGRGSDEQY
TRBV9,ASSVATSGRARDEQF
TRBV7-2,ASSLRGNTEAF
TRBV6-1,ASSEGGTGNSPLH
TRBV7-9,ASRLGTGGEAF
TRBV6-1,ASSAARDRGGFADTQY
TRBV3-1/TRBV3-2,ASSPHPGTGGYEQY
TRBV30,AWIQDSDNQPQH
TRBV5-4,ASSLAPGTGPQRLQF
TRBV18,ASSPVGRDASL
TRBV5-1,ASSLDFGITDTQY
TRBV6-1,ASSEARGNTIY
TRBV18,ASSLLDRNTEAF
TRBV19,ASSPTVFPGELF
TRBV27,ASRGGQRFYEQY
TRBV6-2/TRBV6-3,ASSYSGQYNSPLH
TRBV5-1,ASSPLPLAGAWNEQF
TRBV30,ARTGSGNTIY
TRBV19,ASLQGYANTGELF
TRBV27,ASRVPGQGYNEQF
TRBV6-1,ASSDPGYEQY
TRBV4-3,ASSFLSGNTIY
TRBV5-1,ASSGGQRWETQY